The rows below give T cell receptor beta chains drawn from one sample of a study of T cell repertoires and leukemia-associated antigens. TCRdb re-called the 5' RACE reads with MiXCR, one entry per CDR3 protein. The repertoire consists of roughly 15,000 distinct CDR3 sequences, with approximately 38% occurring once and the leading ten covering 9.2%. Their target antigens are unknown. Sequencing was carried out using CD3+ T cells sorted from blood and cultured. The receptors originated from a female donor in good health. Each CDR3 is given with its conserved first and last residue. D genes are given only for firm matches. Clone sizes are given selectively: once, few, many, or a class where the clone is expanded.

cdr3_nt	cdr3_aa	v_call	clone_size	d_call	j_call
TGTGCCAGCAGCAGAGGGGGAAGGGATGAGCAGTTCTTC	CASSRGGRDEQFF	TRBV5-8	NA	NA	TRBJ2-1
TGCAGTGCTCCCTCCGCGGGAGGATCAGATACGCAGTATTTT	CSAPSAGGSDTQYF	TRBV20-1	medium-sized	TRBD2	TRBJ2-3
TGTGCCAGCTCACTAACTAGCGGGAGATCGAACACCGGGGAGCAGCTTTTT	CASSLTSGRSNTGEQLF	TRBV18	NA	TRBD2	TRBJ2-2
TGCGCCAGCAGCTCCGGACAGGACGGGGAGACCCAGTACTTC	CASSSGQDGETQYF	TRBV5-1	many	TRBD1	TRBJ2-5
TGTGCCAGCAGGGAAGGGAGCGGGCGCACAGATACGCAGTATTTT	CASREGSGRTDTQYF	TRBV12-3/TRBV12-4	NA	NA	TRBJ2-3
TGTGCCAGCACCCGAAAGGTGACGGTCGGCACAGATACGCAGTATTTT	CASTRKVTVGTDTQYF	TRBV12-3/TRBV12-4	medium-sized	NA	TRBJ2-3
TGTGCCAGCAGCTGGGAGGGGCCAAGTGAGACCCAGTACTTC	CASSWEGPSETQYF	TRBV5-4	many	TRBD2	TRBJ2-5
TGCAGCGTTGATGGGGTCCTCCTCAGGGCGGGTGAGCAGTTCTTC	CSVDGVLLRAGEQFF	TRBV29-1	NA	NA	TRBJ2-1
TGCGCCAGCAGTAACGGGAGTTTCCGAATGCGTGAGCAGTTCTTC	CASSNGSFRMREQFF	TRBV5-1	NA	NA	TRBJ2-1
TGCAGCGTAGAACGGACCGCTCGCGGTGAGCAGTTCTTC	CSVERTARGEQFF	TRBV29-1	medium-sized	NA	TRBJ2-1
TGTGCCAGCAGCAGAACCGAGACAGGGAGTTCACCCCTCCACTTT	CASSRTETGSSPLHF	TRBV7-9	NA	TRBD1	TRBJ1-6
TGCAGTGCTAGAGTGTCCGGGGGCTCCTACGAGCAGTACTTC	CSARVSGGSYEQYF	TRBV20-1	large	NA	TRBJ2-7
TGTGCCAGCAGTCTGGACAGGGGGGAGACCCAGTACTTC	CASSLDRGETQYF	TRBV6-1	medium-sized	TRBD1	TRBJ2-5
TGTGCCAGTACCTACGGGACAGATGAAGCTTTCTTT	CASTYGTDEAFF	TRBV19	NA	TRBD1	TRBJ1-1
TGCAGCGTCGAAAGTAGGATCGACACTGAAGCTTTCTTT	CSVESRIDTEAFF	TRBV29-1	NA	NA	TRBJ1-1
TGCAGTGCCGGCGGGGGTACAGAGGGACTAGCGGTACACGAGCAGCACTTC	CSAGGGTEGLAVHEQHF	TRBV29-1	few	TRBD2	TRBJ2-7
TGTGCCAGCAGTGCCAGCAGCTACGGGACAGGCTATGGCTACACCTTC	CASSASSYGTGYGYTF	TRBV27	NA	TRBD1	TRBJ1-2
TGTGCCAGCAGTTTGCACGGGGACGAGCAGTACTTC	CASSLHGDEQYF	TRBV25-1	many	NA	TRBJ2-7
TGTGCCAGCAGCTTAGCTATCGGGACTAGCGGGAGGCACTACAATGAGCAGTTCTTC	CASSLAIGTSGRHYNEQFF	TRBV7-9	NA	TRBD2	TRBJ2-1
TGCGCCAGCAGCCAGAATTGGGGGCGTTACAATGAGCAGTTCTTC	CASSQNWGRYNEQFF	TRBV4-1	medium-sized	NA	TRBJ2-1
TGTGCCAGCAGCTTAGAGCGGAGGGGGAACACCGGGGAGCTGTTTTTT	CASSLERRGNTGELFF	TRBV7-2	NA	NA	TRBJ2-2
TGTGCCACCAGTGATTTTCGAGGACAAGAGACCCAGTACTTC	CATSDFRGQETQYF	TRBV24-1	few	NA	TRBJ2-5
TGTGCCAGCAGCCAAGTCGCCGGGGCCTCCTACAATGAGCAGTTCTTC	CASSQVAGASYNEQFF	TRBV3-1	few	NA	TRBJ2-1
TGCAGCGCAGCCGGACAGGCTCGTGGGGCCTCCTACGAGCAGTACTTC	CSAAGQARGASYEQYF	TRBV29-1	many	TRBD1	TRBJ2-7
TGCGCTGGCAGCCAAGGTGGTCGGGGATGGACCCAGTACTTC	CAGSQGGRGWTQYF	TRBV4-1	NA	NA	TRBJ2-5
TGCGCCAGCAGCTTGGCCGGGACAGGGGGTGACAATGAGCAGTTCTTC	CASSLAGTGGDNEQFF	TRBV5-1	medium-sized	TRBD1	TRBJ2-1
TGTGCCAGCTCACCAAGTACTCACGAGCAGTACTTC	CASSPSTHEQYF	TRBV18	NA	NA	TRBJ2-7
TGCGCCAGCAGCGGCGCGGCCGGGACTAGCGGCGAGCAGTACTTC	CASSGAAGTSGEQYF	TRBV5-1	NA	TRBD2	TRBJ2-7
TGCAGTGTCACGGAGGGGGGCGGAACAAATCAGCCCCAGCATTTT	CSVTEGGGTNQPQHF	TRBV20-1	NA	NA	TRBJ1-5
TGTGCCACCAGCAGAGCCCCCCGACCAGTGAAAAACATTCAGTACTTC	CATSRAPRPVKNIQYF	TRBV15	medium-sized	NA	TRBJ2-4
NA	CASSFYICSASQAESSRGYTF	TRBV5-1	few	NA	TRBJ1-2
TGTGCCAGCAGCGCCGGGACATCGACCTACGAGCAGTACTTC	CASSAGTSTYEQYF	TRBV7-6	NA	NA	TRBJ2-7
TGCGCCAGCAGCTTGTCGGGGGGCCCAGACAATGAGCAGCTCTTC	CASSLSGGPDNEQLF	TRBV5-1	NA	NA	TRBJ2-1
TGCAGTGCCCGGGACAGGGTCGCGAACACCGGGGAGCTGTTTTTT	CSARDRVANTGELFF	TRBV20-1	medium-sized	TRBD1	TRBJ2-2
TGTGCTAGCAGTGACTCGAGCCAGGGCACCTCCTACGAGCAATACTTC	CASSDSSQGTSYEQYF	TRBV6-5	once	NA	TRBJ2-7
TGTGCCAGCAGACCCGGACTAGCGGGAGTAGGGGATACGCAGTATTTT	CASRPGLAGVGDTQYF	TRBV3-1	many	TRBD2	TRBJ2-3
TGTGCCAGCAGCCAAGTCGGGCAGGGGCCGAGGGGGGAGCAGTTCTTC	CASSQVGQGPRGEQFF	TRBV4-2	medium-sized	NA	TRBJ2-1
TGTGCCAGCAGTGACGGGACTAGATTAGCCGATGAGCGGTTCTTC	CASSDGTRLADERFF	TRBV2	NA	TRBD2	TRBJ2-1
TGCAGTGCTAGAGACGGACAGGGGAGAGAGACCCAGTACTTC	CSARDGQGRETQYF	TRBV20-1	NA	TRBD1	TRBJ2-5
TGCAGCCCACTCAGCTCCTACGAGACCCAGTACTTC	CSPLSSYETQYF	TRBV20-1	NA	NA	TRBJ2-5
TGTGCCAGCAGACCCGCCCAGGGCTTTCCCTCGGGGCAGTTCTTC	CASRPAQGFPSGQFF	TRBV7-2	medium-sized	NA	TRBJ2-1
TGCAGTGCCAGAGGGACTAGCGCCGTCGGGGAGCTGTTTTTT	CSARGTSAVGELFF	TRBV20-1	medium-sized	TRBD2	TRBJ2-2
TGCAGCGTGGCAGACAGGGGGGCGTTCCAGCATTTT	CSVADRGAFQHF	TRBV29-1	medium-sized	TRBD1	TRBJ1-5
TGTGCTAGTGGTTCCCCCCCCGGCAGGGGGACCACCTACGAGCAGTACTTC	CASGSPPGRGTTYEQYF	TRBV12-5	many	TRBD1	TRBJ2-7
TGCGCCAGCTGGAAACAGGGGGGACTTGAGCAGTACTTC	CASWKQGGLEQYF	TRBV5-1	NA	TRBD1	TRBJ2-7
TGTGCCAACAGCTTTCGACCAAGCACAGATACGCAGTATTTT	CANSFRPSTDTQYF	TRBV9	NA	NA	TRBJ2-3
TGTGCCAGCACCCCGACAGGGGGAGGCACTGAAGCTTTCTTT	CASTPTGGGTEAFF	TRBV6-5	NA	TRBD1	TRBJ1-1
TGCAGTGCTAGGTCCGGGGCGGGAGATTACAATGAGCAGTTCTTC	CSARSGAGDYNEQFF	TRBV20-1	medium-sized	TRBD2	TRBJ2-1
TGTGCCAGCAGCCGAAGTTTTACGGCGGGCAATGAGCAGTTCTTC	CASSRSFTAGNEQFF	TRBV14	many	NA	TRBJ2-1
TGTGCCAGCAGCTTGGGACCCCTACCTTACAATGAGCAGTTCTTC	CASSLGPLPYNEQFF	TRBV9	NA	NA	TRBJ2-1
TGTGCCAGCAGGCGGGAGACCGATACGCAGTATTTT	CASRRETDTQYF	TRBV2	many	TRBD2	TRBJ2-3
TGTGCCAGCAGCGTAGGAGGGACTAGCGGGACGGCGGTGGAGACCCAGTACTTC	CASSVGGTSGTAVETQYF	TRBV9	many	TRBD2	TRBJ2-5
TGCAGTGGGGAGAGGGGCGAGATCTACGAGCAGTACTTC	CSGERGEIYEQYF	TRBV20-1	medium-sized	NA	TRBJ2-7